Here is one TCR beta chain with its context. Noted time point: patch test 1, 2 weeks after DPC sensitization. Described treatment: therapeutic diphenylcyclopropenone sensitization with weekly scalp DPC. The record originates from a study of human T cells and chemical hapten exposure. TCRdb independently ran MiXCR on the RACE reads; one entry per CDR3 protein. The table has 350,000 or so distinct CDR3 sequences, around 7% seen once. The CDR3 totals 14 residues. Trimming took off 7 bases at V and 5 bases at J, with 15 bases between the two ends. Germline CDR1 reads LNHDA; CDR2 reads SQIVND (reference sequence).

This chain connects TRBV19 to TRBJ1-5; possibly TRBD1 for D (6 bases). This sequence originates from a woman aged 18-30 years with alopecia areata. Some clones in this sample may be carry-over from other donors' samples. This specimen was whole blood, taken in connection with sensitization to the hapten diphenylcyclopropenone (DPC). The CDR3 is CASTSWGQDQPQHF. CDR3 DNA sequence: TGTGCCAGTACCTCTTGGGGGCAGGATCAGCCCCAGCATTTT.